A single T cell receptor beta chain is shown here with its context. What this receptor recognizes is not known. Base-call qualities are not available, and no considerably larger clone is one nucleotide away. The cohort comprised approximately 700 healthy bone marrow donors. Cohort members were all nominally healthy when sampled, although unrecorded immune exposures were likely present. The donor was CMV seronegative and was included in the group of several hundred seronegative cohort members. Each donor provided a peripheral blood sample, and peripheral blood mononuclear cells were used for TCR beta sequencing. The Qiagen DNeasy Blood Extraction Kit was used to extract genomic DNA from the blood cell samples. These data belong to a study of cytomegalovirus exposure and HLA in healthy donors (dated by TCRdb to about 2017). For the study in its entirety: In an earlier analysis of approximately 500 of the donors, 250 to 300 Gb of sequence data and approximately 100 million unique TCR beta sequences from 150 million to 200 million T cells were reported. An early release that covered around 590 HLA-typed donors contained around 300 gigabases of sequencing data and around 80 million unique TCR sequences. Among the roughly 430 genotyped donors, about 83% belonged to the genetic ancestry cluster associated with self-reported Caucasian donors. The study was designed to test whether signatures of past pathogen exposure could be identified by cataloging public T cell receptors. Using immunosequencing, the study profiled T cell repertoires from about 610 subjects and related those repertoires to cytomegalovirus serostatus. Besides the first cohort of some 670 subjects, a separate validation cohort made up of 120 different subjects was used. To predict cytomegalovirus infection status, the study combined high-throughput TCR immunosequencing, statistical association of individual TCRs with disease status, and machine learning. A later analysis re-examined previously published TCR beta repertoires from just over 650 donors and added high-resolution HLA genotyping to investigate patterns of TCR occurrence. The later analysis used no new phenotypic data to find candidate immune exposures, relying instead on TCR beta sequences and their occurrence across donors. An earlier analysis of about 620 of the donors applied high-throughput TCR beta sequencing to assess whether each TCR beta V gene segment acted as functional or pseudogenic. Donor age, sex, ethnicity and CMV serostatus were compiled alongside the repertoire data. Genome-wide SNP genotypes for about 65% of the roughly 670 donors were used in a later genetic analysis, which treated that subset as a discovery cohort. All discovery cohort repertoires had been generated using a single sequencing platform. Both class I and class II loci were covered by HLA typing, at four-digit resolution. The number of typed donors differed by locus: about 620-630 for A, B, C, DRB1 and DQB1; about 520 for DQA1; fewer than 610 for DPA1; and 400 to 480 for DPB1. Because of strong linkage in the cohort, roughly five DR-DQ haplotypes were treated as single units for association and clustering. Among 300 to 500 genotyped donors of the cohort, an average of roughly 230,000 unique TCR beta nucleotide sequences was sequenced per donor, of which roughly 18% were non-productive. Broad study findings and their caveats: While some public TCRs were present in many individuals, most TCR sequences turned up only very rarely across donors. A later genetic analysis associated a missense DCLRE1C variant with V-gene and J-gene trimming of TCR beta chains, and an independent cohort replicated the association. Because HLA typing was missing for some donors at each locus, association tests included only the typed subset. A later analysis found that most CMV-associated TCR beta chains appeared HLA-restricted, with HLA associations seemingly driven largely by CMV exposure. In an earlier analysis of about 540 of the donors, most TCR beta V segments were observed in productive rearrangements about 87% or about 30% of the time, broadly matching IMGT annotations. Specific HLA alleles were associated with 15,000 to 20,000 TCR beta sequences at a false discovery rate of 0.05 in a later analysis. Correlated functional status among segregating V segments might be attributable to linkage disequilibrium, but an unknown experimental factor could not be ruled out. Some IMGT-functional V segments, including TRBV6-2 and TRBV6-3, could not be told apart with the 87-base-pair reads, so those segments were excluded. The presence/absence analyses assumed that sequencing depth was roughly uniform across donors, and that assumption may not be true. The only immune exposure information available for the cohort was CMV serostatus. A cluster of highly shared sequence variants was judged likely to represent a technical artifact of the sequencing pipeline. In a later analysis, TCR association rates were found to vary across HLA loci, with the most associated TCRs seen for DRB1 alleles and the fewest for HLA-C alleles. A later analysis reported that several top co-occurrence clusters appeared linked to parvovirus B19, influenza, CMV and Epstein-Barr virus. Compared with the 666-donor mean, donors in an Asian-associated ancestry cluster had fewer N-insertions in productive TCRs, according to a later genetic analysis. In this cohort, only TCR beta chains were sequenced, and detectable features were limited by the absence of alpha or paired-chain data. A few of the identified cytomegalovirus-associated TCR beta chains were confirmed in vitro to be specific for cytomegalovirus antigens. In both the original and validation cohorts, the classifier was reported to diagnose cytomegalovirus status with high specificity and sensitivity. The study listed 150 to 200 TCR beta chains as associated with cytomegalovirus. Because counts were too low, approximately 15 rarely observed V segments, including chromosome 9 orphons, were excluded from the earlier analysis of 587 of the donors. Compared with equally common non-associated chains, HLA-associated TCR beta chains in a later analysis were more clonally expanded and had lower generation probabilities. It was suggested by the authors that the approach could potentially be generalized to other disease states and immunological phenotypes. A further reported finding was that TCR beta sequences accurately predicted the HLA-A and HLA-B alleles for most subjects in the first cohort. Strong co-occurrence of HLA alleles, especially DR and DQ, made assigning TCR associations to individual alleles difficult.

Libraries were built with the immunoSEQ multiplex PCR assay. For the multiplex PCR, a mixture combining 60 forward primers for TCR Vbeta segments and 13 reverse primers for TCR Jbeta segments was used. The CDR3 region of rearranged TCR beta genes was amplified from genomic DNA with a multiplex PCR assay. The amplified TCR beta libraries were sequenced on the Illumina HiSeq System as 87-base-pair reads. The study's processing was this. Across the 640 or so repertoires, a later analysis counted some 80 million unique TCR beta chains, some 11 million of which were shared by at least two donors. Raw reads were error-corrected and collapsed into unique sequences by a nearest-neighbor algorithm in which closely related sequences were merged to remove PCR and sequencing errors. To assign V, D and J gene segments, CDR3 sequences were aligned to IMGT reference sequences. Each retained sequence needed at least a six-nucleotide match to both a V gene segment and a J gene segment. A rearrangement counted as productive if the CDR3 had no stop codons and remained in frame with V and J, and every other rearrangement counted as non-productive. CDR3 was defined according to IMGT convention as the region running from the second conserved V-encoded cysteine to the conserved J-encoded phenylalanine. The earlier analysis of about 610 of the donors excluded sequences that lacked an unambiguous match to a single V gene segment. An earlier analysis of approximately 590 of the donors called V segments functional above 56.7% productive rearrangements and segregating when the between-donor standard deviation exceeded 5%. To diagnose cytomegalovirus status from the catalog of TCR beta chain sequences, a statistical classification framework was built. In a later analysis, V and J genes were assigned by comparing TCR nucleotide sequences against IMGT/GENE-DB human TR gene sequences. The TCRdist pipeline was used in a later analysis to assign CDR3 sequences and most-parsimonious VDJ recombination scenarios. A later analysis defined each TCR beta chain by its CDR3 amino acid sequence plus V-gene family, and excluded reads lacking a unique V-gene family. To address suspected cross-contamination and a sequencing artifact, a later analysis removed approximately 590 highly shared, low-generation-probability nucleotide sequences. In a later analysis, a clonal expansion index was calculated for each public chain from normalized within-repertoire ranks of inferred template counts. A later analysis computed generation probabilities with a VDJ recombination model fitted to out-of-frame rearrangements, and checked the results against IGoR. Hypergeometric tests were used in a later analysis to score TCR-TCR, TCR-HLA and TCR-CMV co-occurrence, with a repertoire-size bias correction applied to the TCR pairs. A later analysis estimated false discovery rates by permuting HLA or CMV assignments 20 times. In a later analysis, co-occurring TCRs were grouped with DBSCAN, and TCRdist sequence similarity was added when clustering was performed within HLA-allele-positive subsets. Repertoires with fewer than 30,000 or more than 120,000 public chains were left out of co-occurrence clustering, as were four to six repertoires with anomalous nucleotide sharing. Drawn from immuneACCESS, this table holds only the in-frame rearrangements with V and J called that TCRdb kept. Clones are partly lost; checked studies trace under half to an unresolved V gene and leave the rest unexplained. V, J and clone size derive from that table, while D and trimming were established from the DNA sequence. The sample data list roughly 140,000 clones, and about three quarters of these were observed just once. The ten most abundant clones make up around 3.7% of the sample.

Including cysteine and phenylalanine, the CDR3 has 15 amino acids. The kept DNA is CDR3 alone, 45 bases in frame from the first base. The germline V gene supplies CDR1 SNHLY and CDR2 FYNNEI. Compared with germline, V lacks 4 bases and J lacks 8 bases; bases without a gene match: 8. The V gene is TRBV2 and the J gene is TRBJ2-1; TRBD2 matches 10 bases in the middle. The source of this sequence is a man between 18 and 29 years old in good health and CMV-seronegative. Source material: PBMCs. The sequence in DNA is TGTGCCAGCAGTGCCTCGGGACTAGCGTTTGATGAGCAGTTCTTC. Its product reads: CASSASGLAFDEQFF.